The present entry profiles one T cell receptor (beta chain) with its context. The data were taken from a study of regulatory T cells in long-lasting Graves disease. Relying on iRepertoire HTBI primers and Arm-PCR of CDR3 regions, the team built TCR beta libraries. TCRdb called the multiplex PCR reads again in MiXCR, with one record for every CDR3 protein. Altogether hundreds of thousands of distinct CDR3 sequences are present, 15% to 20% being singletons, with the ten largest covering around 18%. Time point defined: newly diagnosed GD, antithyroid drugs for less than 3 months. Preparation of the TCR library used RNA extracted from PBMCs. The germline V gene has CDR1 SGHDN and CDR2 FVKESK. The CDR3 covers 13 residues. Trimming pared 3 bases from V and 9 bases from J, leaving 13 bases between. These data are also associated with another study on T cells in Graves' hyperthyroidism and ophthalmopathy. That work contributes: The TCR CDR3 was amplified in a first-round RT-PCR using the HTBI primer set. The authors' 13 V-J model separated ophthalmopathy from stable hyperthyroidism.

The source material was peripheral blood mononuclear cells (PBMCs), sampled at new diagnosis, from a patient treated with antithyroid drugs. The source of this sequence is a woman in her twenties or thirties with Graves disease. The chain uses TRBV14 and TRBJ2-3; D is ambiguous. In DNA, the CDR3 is TGTGCCAGCAGCCAGAACCTGGCAGGAACGCAGTATTTT. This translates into CASSQNLAGTQYF.